These 19 T cell receptor beta chains were sequenced from one sample in a study of T cell responses to AZD1222 COVID-19 vaccine (dated by TCRdb to the early 2020s). Libraries came from the immunoSEQ multiplex PCR assay. TCRdb carries this immuneACCESS record with in-frame sequences only. Its versions omit some clonotypes, under half of them owing to an unresolved V gene in the studies checked, with the rest unexplained. Recorded for this sample are around 170,000 clones; about 90% of them occurred a single time. The ten biggest clones cover around 10% of the sample. The intended sense of this specimen's time point label: about 28 days (+/-7) after the second vaccine dose. The sample was peripheral blood, taken 28 days after the second AZD1222 dose. Receptor source: an adult who received the AZD1222 COVID-19 vaccine.

This clone came up once. V and J are TRBV29-1 and TRBJ1-1; D is ambiguous. The CDR3 has 12 amino acids. CDR1 and CDR2 from the germline V gene are SQVTM and ANQGSEA. V was trimmed by 0 bases and J by 6 bases, leaving 8 bases between them. CDR3 in amino acids: CSVEEGLAEAFF. CDR3 nucleotides: TGCAGCGTTGAAGAGGGTCTCGCTGAAGCTTTCTTT. The full variable domain, rest sourced from reference TRBV29-1 and TRBJ1-1, is SAVISQKPSRDICQRGTSLTIQCQVDSQVTMMFWYRQQPGQSLTLIATANQGSEATYESGFVIDKFPISRPNLTFSTLTVSNMSPEDSSIYLCSVEEGLAEAFFGQGTRLTVV.

The V and J genes are TRBV7-2 and TRBJ2-3; 9 nucleotides agree with TRBD2. This CDR3 contains 15 residues. The germline V gene has CDR1 SGHTA and CDR2 FQGNSA. V shed 4 bases and J 0 bases; nucleotides not matched to a gene: 2. The chain's CDR3 is CASSYGLASTDTQYF. The CDR3 nucleotides read TGTGCCAGCAGCTATGGACTAGCGAGCACAGATACGCAGTATTTT.

This clone has more than one count but fewer than ten. The V and J genes are TRBV27 and TRBJ2-7; D unclear. CDR1 is MNHEY, CDR2 SMNVEV, per germline (reference sequence). This CDR3 has 12 amino acids. V dropped 7 bases and J dropped 3 bases, with 10 bases sitting between them. The CDR3, as DNA: TGTGCCAGCACGAGTCCTTACTACGAGCAGTACTTC. It is translated as CASTSPYYEQYF.

The chain combines TRBV5-1 with TRBJ2-7; D not resolved. This CDR3 comprises 11 residues. Trimming cost V 3 bases and J 2 bases, with 3 bases left between them. Germline V gives CDR1 SGHRS, CDR2 YFSETQ. CDR3 loop: CASSSAYEQYF. The CDR3 DNA reads as TGCGCCAGCAGCTCTGCCTACGAGCAGTACTTC.

This rearrangement joins TRBV3-1 (or the pseudogene TRBV3-2) to TRBJ2-2; 13 bases agree with TRBD2. Germline V gives CDR1 LGHDT, CDR2 YNNKEL (reference sequence). The CDR3 is made up of 16 amino acids. Unmatched junction bases numbered 7, after V lost 6 bases and J lost 6 bases. CDR3: CASRRTSGGWAGELFF. The CDR3 nucleotides read TGTGCCAGCAGGAGGACTAGCGGGGGTTGGGCCGGGGAGCTGTTTTTT.

The V gene is TRBV5-1, the J gene TRBJ2-2, with D maybe TRBD1 (5 bases). The CDR3 is 14 amino acids. Trimming stripped 1 base from V and 3 bases from J, with 7 bases between. The germline gives CDR1 SGHRS, CDR2 YFSETQ. The CDR3 DNA follows: TGCGCCAGCAGCTTGACCAGGGACACCGGGGAGCTGTTTTTT. It encodes CASSLTRDTGELFF.

This chain uses TRBV5-4 with TRBJ2-2; the D call may be TRBD1 or TRBD2 (7 bases each). Trimming pared 4 bases from V and 7 bases from J, leaving 17 bases between. Looked up from germline, CDR1 is SGHNT and CDR2 is YYREEE (reference sequence). The CDR3 has 15 residues. This CDR3 reads CASSPTGRGGGELFF. For the CDR3, the DNA is TGTGCCAGCAGCCCGACAGGGAGGGGCGGCGGGGAGCTGTTTTTT.

The rearrangement joins TRBV6-5 to TRBJ2-5; 8 bases map to TRBD1. Germline values: CDR1 MNHEY, CDR2 SVGAGI. J lost 2 bases, V lost 5 bases, and 4 bases had no gene match. The CDR3 has 14 amino acids. The DNA for the CDR3 is TGTGCCAGCAGTCTTCGACAGGGGCAAGAGACCCAGTACTTC. Residues: CASSLRQGQETQYF.

This clone was seen only once. This sequence joins TRBV4-1 and TRBJ1-2, with TRBD1 matching over 10 bases. The CDR3 contains 16 residues. Germline V lookup: CDR1 MGHRA, CDR2 YSYEKL. V was clipped by 4 bases and J by 7 bases; unmatched bases: 12. The DNA for the CDR3 is TGCGCCAGCAGCCCAAACTCGGGACAGGGGATAGGTGGCTACACCTTC. Translation gives CASSPNSGQGIGGYTF.

This chain uses TRBV5-6 with TRBJ1-4; TRBD1 aligns across 8 bases. CDR1 is SGHDT, CDR2 YYEEEE, per germline. Germline trimming cut 6 bases from V and 4 bases from J; bases unmatched to any gene: 5. CDR3 length equals 14 residues. CDR3 sequence: CASNRDRRNEKLFF. Written as DNA, the CDR3 is TGTGCCAGCAACAGGGACAGGCGTAATGAAAAACTGTTTTTT. Looking up the rest from reference TRBV5-6 and TRBJ1-4 gives the full variable domain: DAGVTQSPTHLIKTRGQQVTLRCSPKSGHDTVSWYQQALGQGPQFIFQYYEEEERQRGNFPDRFSGHQFPNYSSELNVNALLLGDSALYLCASNRDRRNEKLFFGSGTQLSVL.

The chain links TRBV2 to TRBJ2-2, with D possibly being TRBD2 (6 bases). The CDR3 is made up of 14 amino acids. CDR1 and CDR2 from the germline V gene are SNHLY and FYNNEI. The germline V and J ends were trimmed by 6 bases and 3 bases, with 11 bases remaining between them. CDR3 amino acids: CASREGRYTGELFF. The CDR3 DNA reads TGTGCCAGCAGGGAGGGGAGATACACCGGGGAGCTGTTTTTT.

The chain carries TRBV20-1 and TRBJ2-3; weak D call: TRBD2 (5 bases). The length of the CDR3 is 11 residues. V dropped 6 bases and J dropped 6 bases, with 10 bases sitting between them. Germline assignment: CDR1 DFQATT and CDR2 SNEGSKA (reference sequence). The CDR3 region is CSAVTRDTQYF. DNA for the CDR3: TGCAGTGCAGTAACTAGGGATACGCAGTATTTT.

This clone was seen only a few times. The chain joins TRBV5-1 to TRBJ2-5; D perhaps matches TRBD2 (5 bases). This CDR3 is 12 amino acids long. The germline V gene encodes CDR1 SGHRS and CDR2 YFSETQ. V lost 2 bases and J lost 7, with 9 bases in between. The CDR3 protein is CASSLGSATQYF. For the CDR3, the DNA is TGCGCCAGCAGCTTAGGGAGTGCGACCCAGTACTTC.

This clone has a handful of counts. The V call is TRBV9, the J call TRBJ1-1; D ambiguous. V lost 4 bases to trimming and J lost 1 base, with 11 bases between them. The CDR3 runs to 14 residues. CDR1 SGDLS and CDR2 YYNGEE come from the germline V gene. The chain's CDR3 is CASSPRLGNTEAFF. CDR3 bases: TGTGCCAGCAGCCCTCGACTGGGGAACACTGAAGCTTTCTTT.

This clone was recorded only once. The chain is built from TRBV5-1 and TRBJ2-5; D is ambiguous. V was clipped by 0 bases and J by 3 bases, with 6 bases between them. Germline V gene lookup returns CDR1 SGHRS and CDR2 YFSETQ. CDR3 length: 13 residues. The CDR3 nucleotides are TGCGCCAGCAGCTTGGCGATGAAAGAGACCCAGTACTTC. Protein sequence: CASSLAMKETQYF.

This clone appeared a single time. The J gene is TRBJ1-4, the V gene TRBV6-2 or TRBV6-3; no clear D. In germline, CDR1 is MNHEY, CDR2 SVGEGT. The CDR3 has 14 residues. With 0 bases removed from V and 6 bases from J, the gap between germline ends came to 8 bases. The CDR3 sequence is CASSYSFRDEKLFF. CDR3 DNA: TGTGCCAGCAGTTACTCGTTTCGTGATGAAAAACTGTTTTTT.

The chain combines TRBV19 with TRBJ2-1, with D perhaps matching TRBD1 (6 bases). This CDR3 comprises 16 residues. Germline V gene lookup returns CDR1 LNHDA and CDR2 SQIVND (reference sequence). Trimming took off 5 bases at V and 4 bases at J, with 18 bases between the two ends. The CDR3 region is CASSSYLAGVYNEQFF. In DNA, the CDR3 is TGTGCCAGTAGTTCCTACTTAGCAGGGGTTTACAATGAGCAGTTCTTC.

The chain joins TRBV6-6 to TRBJ1-5; 7 bases match TRBD1. This CDR3 contains 15 residues. The V segment lost 0 bases and the J segment 4 bases; nucleotides outside the gene matches: 3. CDR1 and CDR2 (germline): MNHNY, SVGAGI (reference sequence). CDR3 coding DNA: TGTGCCAGCAGTTACTCAGGACAGGAAAATCAGCCCCAGCATTTT. Translating gives CASSYSGQENQPQHF.

As to this clone: An end of the junction does not agree with germline; a read error may underlie this. The sample holds other DNA sequences that translate to the same CDR3. The chain combines TRBV6-1 with TRBJ1-6; weak D call: TRBD1 (5 bases). The CDR3 has 14 amino acids. Germline V gene data show CDR1 as MNHNS and CDR2 as SASEGT. CDR3 in DNA: TGTGCTAGCAGTGAATTCAGGGATAATTCACCCCTCCACTTT. Translation gives CASSEFRDNSPLHF.